The rows below give T cell receptor beta chains drawn from one sample of a study of graft-versus-host responses after intestinal transplantation. TCRdb's table, derived via immunoSEQ multiplex PCR, lists solely in-frame clones and lacks some. The table shows approximately 130,000 clones, with over 85% occurring only once. No antigen has been identified for these receptors. The sequenced sample was unstimulated CD4+ T cells sorted from spleen or lymph node cells, obtained before intestinal transplant. Receptors were obtained from a human donor who received an intestinal transplant. Both conserved end residues are part of each CDR3. D genes are given only for firm matches. The size field is filled for only some rows; it gives once, few, many or a size class.

j_call v_call clone_size d_call cdr3_aa cdr3_nt
TRBJ1-2 TRBV6-6 - TRBD1 CATTDRARGYGYTF TGTGCCACCACCGACAGGGCCCGTGGATATGGCTACACCTTC
TRBJ1-6 TRBV19 - - CASGIRVRHNSPLHF TGTGCCAGTGGGATAAGGGTGCGGCATAATTCACCCCTCCACTTT
TRBJ2-2 TRBV19 once - CASSMGRVAGELFF TGTGCCAGTAGTATGGGCAGGGTCGCCGGGGAGCTGTTTTTT
TRBJ2-2 TRBV5-4 - - CASSFGPGQGNTGELFF -
TRBJ2-1 TRBV11-2 - TRBD2 CASSFLSGDYNEQFF TGTGCCAGCAGCTTTCTTAGCGGGGACTACAATGAGCAGTTCTTC
TRBJ1-2 TRBV29-1 - TRBD1 CSAEGQGYGYTF TGCAGCGCCGAGGGACAGGGCTATGGCTACACCTTC
TRBJ1-1 TRBV20-1 - - CRAGEAFF TGCAGGGCCGGGGAAGCTTTCTTT
TRBJ1-5 TRBV6-6 - - CASSYGMNQPQHF TGTGCCAGCAGTTACGGGATGAATCAGCCCCAGCATTTT
TRBJ2-1 TRBV10-3 - TRBD1 CAISRQGEGNEQFF TGTGCCATCAGTAGACAGGGGGAAGGCAATGAGCAGTTCTTC
TRBJ1-3 TRBV11-2 few - CASRIGSGKNTIYF TGTGCCAGCAGAATAGGGAGCGGGAAGAACACCATATATTTT
TRBJ1-4 TRBV11-2 - - CASSSGWDEKLFF TGTGCCAGCAGCTCCGGATGGGACGAAAAACTGTTTTTT
TRBJ2-5 TRBV27 few - CASSLDSGAAETQYF TGTGCCAGCAGTTTAGATAGTGGGGCGGCAGAGACCCAGTACTTC
TRBJ2-7 TRBV27 - TRBD1 CASIQGDEQYF TGTGCCAGCATCCAGGGGGACGAGCAGTACTTC
TRBJ2-7 TRBV27 - - CASSLTPQQGHFTYEQYF TGTGCCAGCAGTTTAACACCGCAACAGGGTCATTTCACTTACGAGCAGTACTTC
TRBJ2-3 TRBV18 - - CASSPVSVDTQYF TGTGCCAGCTCACCGGTGTCTGTGGATACGCAGTATTTT
TRBJ1-2 TRBV7-2 few TRBD1 CASSPGQGGGYGYTF TGTGCCAGCAGTCCGGGACAGGGGGGTGGCTATGGCTACACCTTC
TRBJ2-6 TRBV4-1 - - CASSLGRASGANVLTF TGCGCCAGCAGCCTGGGACGGGCCTCTGGGGCCAACGTCCTGACTTTC
TRBJ2-1 TRBV12-5 - TRBD2 CASGLKTSGYNEQFF TGTGCTAGTGGTTTAAAGACTAGCGGTTACAATGAGCAGTTCTTC
TRBJ1-6 TRBV19 - - CASIGRGDSPLHF TGTGCCAGTATTGGCAGGGGAGATTCACCCCTCCACTTT